The 9 T cell receptor beta chains presented below share a single source sample, sequenced in a study of blood T cell repertoires in COVID-19. Here immunoSEQ multiplex PCR was the method, and the copy in TCRdb shows in-frame clones only, minus some. Found here are 300,000 to 400,000 clones, 80% to 90% of them singletons; the top ten hold about 7.8%. Sequences were obtained from peripheral blood. These receptors were taken from a woman in her forties or fifties who had recovered from COVID-19.

This chain joins TRBV7-2 and TRBJ2-7; 9 bases map to TRBD2. Trimming took 5 bases from V and 2 from J; bases not matched to a gene: 7. The CDR3 spans 15 residues. Germline V gene data show CDR1 as SGHTA and CDR2 as FQGNSA. The chain's CDR3 is CASSGSSGAAYEQYF. In DNA, the CDR3 is TGTGCCAGCAGCGGGTCTAGCGGGGCCGCCTACGAGCAGTACTTC.

The genes are TRBV10-3 and TRBJ1-5; TRBD1 is a possible D gene (5 bases). The V and J ends lost 2 bases and 2 bases respectively, with 10 bases between them. CDR1 is ENHRY and CDR2 is SYGVKD in the germline V gene. The CDR3 spans 15 residues. CDR3 residues: CAISEVIGGNQPQHF. CDR3 in DNA: TGTGCCATCAGTGAGGTCATAGGGGGCAATCAGCCCCAGCATTTT.

The CDR3 bases are TGTGCTGGGACAAACATTTTCTTCACAGATACGCAGTATTTT. The encoded protein is CAGTNIFFTDTQYF. The chain has TRBV30 and TRBJ2-3, with a weak D call TRBD1 (6 bases). This CDR3 spans 14 amino acids. CDR1 is GTSNPN and CDR2 is SVGIG in the germline V gene (reference sequence).

The rearrangement joins TRBV2 to TRBJ1-4; D is uncertain. The CDR3 has 16 amino acids. Germline CDR1 SNHLY, CDR2 FYNNEI. V gave up 4 bases and J gave up 0 bases, with 12 bases separating them. The CDR3 here is CASSGRGVATNEKLFF. DNA for the CDR3: TGTGCCAGCAGTGGACGGGGTGTCGCAACTAATGAAAAACTGTTTTTT.

The V gene is TRBV7-2, the J gene TRBJ2-7, with TRBD1 identical over 10 bases. The CDR3 length is 15 residues. Unmatched junction bases numbered 6, after V lost 5 bases and J lost 2 bases. Germline CDR1 reads SGHTA; CDR2 reads FQGNSA. The CDR3 nucleotides read TGTGCCAGCAGCCCTGAGACAGGGGGCCCCTACGAGCAGTACTTC. It yields the protein CASSPETGGPYEQYF.

This clone showed up just once. The chain uses TRBV5-1 and TRBJ2-3, with 10 bases that match TRBD1. Germline trimming cut 2 bases from V and 5 bases from J; bases unmatched to any gene: 8. In germline, CDR1 is SGHRS, CDR2 YFSETQ. This CDR3 has 16 residues. The CDR3 DNA sequence: TGCGCCAGCAGCTTTGGTGGGACAGGGGTCGGAGATACGCAGTATTTT. It yields the protein CASSFGGTGVGDTQYF.

The chain couples TRBV28 to TRBJ1-2; D ambiguous. Germline lookup yields CDR1 MDHEN and CDR2 SYDVKM. This CDR3 has 12 amino acids. The CDR3 sequence is CGAGREYYGYTF. The CDR3 nucleotides are TGTGGGGCGGGTCGCGAATACTATGGCTACACCTTC.

This clone was seen just once. The rearrangement links TRBV19 to TRBJ1-1, with 11 positions matching TRBD1. The V gene end was trimmed by 2 bases and the J gene end by 11 bases; junction bases not matched to a gene: 13. The CDR3 length is 16 residues. Germline loops: CDR1 LNHDA, CDR2 SQIVND (reference sequence). Here the CDR3 reads CASSIFGVLGQGVAFF. CDR3 coding DNA: TGTGCCAGTAGTATATTCGGCGTTCTGGGACAGGGGGTCGCTTTCTTT. Full variable domain (remainder filled in from reference TRBV19 and TRBJ1-1): DGGITQSPKYLFRKEGQNVTLSCEQNLNHDAMYWYRQDPGQGLRLIYYSQIVNDFQKGDIAEGYSVSREKKESFPLTVTSAQKNPTAFYLCASSIFGVLGQGVAFFGQGTRLTVV.

This clone has just a few counts. The rearrangement uses TRBV6-5 and TRBJ1-1, with 7 bases identical to TRBD1. Germline values: CDR1 MNHEY, CDR2 SVGAGI. The CDR3 sequence is 15 residues long. The ends lost 7 bases at V and 2 bases at J; junction bases unmatched: 10. The CDR3 nucleotides read TGTGCCAGCACTAGACCGGGACAGCGAAACACTGAAGCTTTCTTT. Translated: CASTRPGQRNTEAFF.